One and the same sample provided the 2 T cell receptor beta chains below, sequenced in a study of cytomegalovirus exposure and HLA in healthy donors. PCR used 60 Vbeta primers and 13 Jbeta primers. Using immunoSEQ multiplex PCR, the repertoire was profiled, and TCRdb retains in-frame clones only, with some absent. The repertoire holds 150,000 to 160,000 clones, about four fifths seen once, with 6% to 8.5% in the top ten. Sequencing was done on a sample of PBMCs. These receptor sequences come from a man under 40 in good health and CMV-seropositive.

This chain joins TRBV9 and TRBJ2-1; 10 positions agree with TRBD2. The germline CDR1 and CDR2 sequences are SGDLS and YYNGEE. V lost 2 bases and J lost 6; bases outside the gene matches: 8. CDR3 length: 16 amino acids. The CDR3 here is CASSVQTSGISNEQFF. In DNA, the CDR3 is TGTGCCAGCAGCGTTCAAACTAGCGGGATAAGCAATGAGCAGTTCTTC. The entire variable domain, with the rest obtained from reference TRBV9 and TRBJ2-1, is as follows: DSGVTQTPKHLITATGQRVTLRCSPRSGDLSVYWYQQSLDQGLQFLIQYYNGEERAKGNILERFSAQQFPDLHSELNLSSLELGDSALYFCASSVQTSGISNEQFFGPGTRLTVL.

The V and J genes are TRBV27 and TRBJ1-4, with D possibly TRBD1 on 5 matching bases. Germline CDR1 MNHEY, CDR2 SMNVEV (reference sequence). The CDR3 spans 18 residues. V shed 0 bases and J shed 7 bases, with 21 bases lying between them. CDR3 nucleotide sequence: TGTGCCAGCAGTTTATCGCCGGACTCGGGGGGAGGAGGTGAAAAACTGTTTTTT. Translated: CASSLSPDSGGGGEKLFF.